What follows is one T cell receptor beta chain and its context. The clone's antigen remains unknown. No per-base quality is available; no much larger clone lies one base away. Library construction relied on PCR. Sequenced using an Illumina HiSeq 4000. Bulk TCR libraries were prepared as previously described, using TCR primers listed in Table S5. Purification of total RNA was performed with the Qiagen AllPrep DNA/RNA kit. Before any analysis, reads coming from multiple sequencing runs of the same library were combined into one pool. For the original study's pipeline: Reads were retained only if their TCR constant sequence matched exactly, and those retained reads were trimmed to 150 nt and grouped according to their 12-nt molecular barcodes. Within each barcode group, reads were sub-clustered at a 15% Levenshtein threshold, and quality-weighted consensus sequences were built per RNA molecule. Non-functional sequences were excluded, and lower-count sequences lying one edit away from another sequence were also excluded. Based on a fit of two negative binomial distributions, barcode sub-clusters having less than 20% of the maximum read count were discarded. In TCRdb, the public reads were trimmed at Q25 with fastp and aligned with MiXCR, with productive beta chains retained. Rows are unified per CDR3 protein, each entry keeping the most common DNA and genes. Clone size and V and J calls follow TCRdb, not the original study. The sample data list about half a million distinct CDR3 sequences, and 20% to 25% of these were observed just once. The ten largest account for around 0.84% of the sample.

The V end loses 5 bases and the J end loses 0 bases, and a stretch of 16 bases separates them. Including cysteine and phenylalanine, the CDR3 has 16 amino acids. The retained sequence is limited to the CDR3, 48 bases, with the frame set at the first base. Taken from the germline V gene (reference sequence), the CDR1 and CDR2 loops are PRHDT and FYEKMQ. This entry comes from a study of molecular identifiers for immune sequencing clone quantification (dated by TCRdb to between 2018 and 2020). About the investigation overall: For a replicate experiment, RNA from roughly 20,000 or 100,000 naive CD8 T cells was divided into five aliquots, and four of the five aliquots were sequenced. This methods study used CD8 T cells to benchmark TCR RNA copy counting and molecular-identifier clustering-based TCR repertoire sequencing (MIDCIRS). What the study reported, not specific to this receptor: Naive libraries contained spiked-in Jurkat TCR RNA (approximately nine copies' worth), which is not part of the donor repertoire. Highly expanded clone sizes could be underestimated if identical TCR molecules share a barcode. When barcode sub-clustering was left out, chimeric consensus sequences inflated TCR diversity, with chimeras reaching as high as 47%. A single cell's worth of spiked-in Jurkat TCR RNA was reported detectable even among 750,000 to 1,000,000 naive CD8 T cells. In CMV-specific effector cells, clones with more than 20 RNA copies accounted for over 97% of molecules, whereas in naive cells such clones accounted for under 1%. Modeling gave about three recovered TCR RNA copies per cell versus about 10 by digital PCR, implying approximately 32% capture efficiency.

Libraries of naive CD8 T cells were built from approximately 20,000 to 980,000 sorted cells, with 10%, 30% or 50% of the purified RNA used. Naive CD8 T cells were FACS-sorted as CD8+CD4-CCR7+CD45RA+ on a BD FACSAria II into RLT Plus buffer. To test detection sensitivity, Jurkat RNA equal to approximately 10 TCR copies was added to samples of about 17,000-1,100,000 naive CD8 T cells. Enrichment of CD8 T cells was performed with RosetteSep CD8+ T Cell Enrichment Cocktail and Ficoll-Paque, after which ACK red cell lysis was carried out. This clonotype was obtained from a human donor in good health. Some libraries in this study had Jurkat cell RNA spiked in. The chain is assembled from TRBV13 and TRBJ2-5; TRBD2 is possibly the D segment (6 matching bases). The sequencing input was naive CD8+ T cells from blood, with Jurkat cell RNA spiked in. The cell subset or site label of this sample denotes: FACS-sorted CD8+CD4-CCR7+CD45RA+ naive T cells. DNA sequence: TGTGCCAGCAGCCCTGGGCGTGGACTATACCAAGAGACCCAGTACTTC. Its protein reads: CASSPGRGLYQETQYF.